Shown below are 5 T cell receptor beta chains from a single sample sequenced in a study of Tregs in tolerant kidney transplant recipients (dated by TCRdb to about 2019). Preparation of the library involved the immunoSEQ multiplex PCR assay. TCRdb obtained this table from immuneACCESS and retained in-frame rearrangements with V and J assigned. These tables miss some clones; where compared with another copy, unresolved V genes account for less than half of the shortfall, and the remainder is unexplained. The sample table holds 100,000 to 130,000 clones, of which 90% were seen once. The ten largest clones represent roughly 0.31% of the sample. Explained via the paper, the time point label denotes: blood sample drawn before combined kidney and bone marrow transplant. This specimen was CD4+ T cells from blood, taken before the transplant. The receptors here all came from a human donor who received a combined kidney and bone marrow transplant.

This rearrangement joins TRBV2 to TRBJ1-4, with 8 bases that match TRBD1. Per germline, CDR1 SNHLY and CDR2 FYNNEI. The J segment lost 4 bases and the V segment lost 4 bases, leaving 2 bases of the junction unmatched. CDR3 length: 14 residues. The CDR3 here is CASSGTGFNEKLFF. In nucleotides, the CDR3 is TGTGCCAGCAGTGGGACAGGGTTTAATGAAAAACTGTTTTTT. Full variable domain (outside the CDR3, taken from reference TRBV2 and TRBJ1-4): EPEVTQTPSHQVTQMGQEVILRCVPISNHLYFYWYRQILGQKVEFLVSFYNNEISEKSEIFDDQFSVERPDGSNFTLKIRSTKLEDSAMYFCASSGTGFNEKLFFGSGTQLSVL.

The J gene is TRBJ2-2, the V gene TRBV5-4; 7 bases line up with TRBD1. With 3 bases clipped from V and 7 bases from J, the junction kept 6 bases outside the gene matches. CDR1 SGHNT and CDR2 YYREEE come from the germline V gene (reference sequence). The CDR3 is made up of 14 amino acids. Written as DNA, the CDR3 is TGTGCCAGCAGCTCGAACAGGGGTGGCGGGGAGCTGTTTTTT. This sequence encodes CASSSNRGGGELFF.

The chain recombines TRBV5-1 with TRBJ2-1; 8 nucleotides agree with TRBD2. Germline CDR1 reads SGHRS; CDR2 reads YFSETQ. The trim removed 4 bases at V and 12 bases at J, leaving 3 bases unmatched. CDR3 length equals 11 residues. The CDR3: CASSPGGRQFF. The CDR3 coding sequence is TGCGCCAGCAGCCCGGGGGGGCGGCAGTTCTTC.

The chain couples TRBV11-2 to TRBJ1-5, with a tentative D call TRBD1 (5 bases). The germline V gene encodes CDR1 SGHAT and CDR2 FQNNGV. V was pared by 0 bases and J by 9 bases, with 12 bases between. The CDR3 has 14 residues. The CDR3 loop is CASSLDRGLTPQHF. The CDR3 coding sequence is TGTGCCAGCAGCTTAGATCGGGGACTGACGCCCCAGCATTTT.

This clone occurred once. V gene TRBV6-6 combines with J gene TRBJ1-1, with D possibly being TRBD1 (5 bases). V was trimmed by 4 bases and J by 0 bases, leaving 9 bases between them. Germline values: CDR1 MNHNY, CDR2 SVGAGI (reference sequence). The CDR3 runs to 14 residues. The DNA of the CDR3 is TGTGCCAGCAGTTCGGCAGGGATGAACACTGAAGCTTTCTTT. Amino acids: CASSSAGMNTEAFF.